Detailed here is one TCR beta chain. Its antigen is undetermined. Sequencing used immunoSEQ multiplex PCR; TCRdb keeps in-frame clones, though not all of them. The sample has approximately 50,000 clones; approximately 80% are singletons. Noted time point: week 47, end of study. What each vaccine dose contained was 300 ug of mutant IDH1 20-mer peptide, accompanied by topical imiquimod. Germline V gives CDR1 MNHNS, CDR2 SASEGT. The V gene lost 2 bases and the J gene lost 5 bases, with 15 bases spanning the gap. The CDR3 extends over 15 amino acids. The entry originates in a study of a mutant IDH1 vaccine in newly diagnosed glioma.

The clonotype comes from a woman aged 40-49 years with glioma. Some clones in this sample may be carry-over from other donors' samples. The material was PBMCs, obtained from a glioma patient whose treatment included an IDH1 peptide vaccine. The chain recombines TRBV6-1 with TRBJ1-2; D not resolved. In nucleotides, the CDR3 is TGTGCCAGCAGTGAATTGCTGGGAGAGGCTTATGGCTACACCTTC. Its translation: CASSELLGEAYGYTF.